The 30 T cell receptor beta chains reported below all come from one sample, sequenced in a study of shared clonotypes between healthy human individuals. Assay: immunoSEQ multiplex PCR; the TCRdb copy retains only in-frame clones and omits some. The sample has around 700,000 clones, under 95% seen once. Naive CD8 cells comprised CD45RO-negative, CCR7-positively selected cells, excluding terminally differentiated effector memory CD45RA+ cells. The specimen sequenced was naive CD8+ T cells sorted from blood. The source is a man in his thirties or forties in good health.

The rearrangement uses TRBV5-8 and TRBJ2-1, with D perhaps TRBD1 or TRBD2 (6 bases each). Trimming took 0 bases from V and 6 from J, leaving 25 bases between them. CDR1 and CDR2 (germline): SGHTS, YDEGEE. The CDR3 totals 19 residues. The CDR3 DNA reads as TGTGCCAGCAGCTTGGGGGGGGCAGTGCGTGGCAAAAGCACCAATGAGCAGTTCTTC. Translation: CASSLGGAVRGKSTNEQFF.

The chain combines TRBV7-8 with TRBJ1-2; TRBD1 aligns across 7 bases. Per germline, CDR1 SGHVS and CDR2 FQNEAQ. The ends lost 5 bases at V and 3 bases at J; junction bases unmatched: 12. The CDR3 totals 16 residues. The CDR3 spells CASSDIGQAHYYGYTF. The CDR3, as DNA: TGTGCCAGCAGCGATATAGGACAGGCGCACTACTATGGCTACACCTTC.

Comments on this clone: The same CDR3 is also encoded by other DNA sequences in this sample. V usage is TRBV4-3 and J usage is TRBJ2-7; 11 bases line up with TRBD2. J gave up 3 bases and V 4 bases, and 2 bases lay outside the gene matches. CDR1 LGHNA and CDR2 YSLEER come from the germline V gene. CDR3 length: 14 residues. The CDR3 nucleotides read TGCGCCAGCAGCCCCGGGACTAGCGGCTACGAGCAGTACTTC. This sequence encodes CASSPGTSGYEQYF.

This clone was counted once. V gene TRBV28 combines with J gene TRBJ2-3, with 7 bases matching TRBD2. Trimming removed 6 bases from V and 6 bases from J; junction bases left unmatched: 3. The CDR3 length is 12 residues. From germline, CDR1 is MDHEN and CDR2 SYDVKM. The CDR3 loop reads CASRPGRDTQYF. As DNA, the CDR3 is TGTGCCAGCAGACCCGGGAGGGATACGCAGTATTTT.

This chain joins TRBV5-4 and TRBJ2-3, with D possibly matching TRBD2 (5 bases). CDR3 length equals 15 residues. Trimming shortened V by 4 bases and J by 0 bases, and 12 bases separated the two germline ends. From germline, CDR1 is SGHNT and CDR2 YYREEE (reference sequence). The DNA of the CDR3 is TGTGCCAGCAGCCAAGGAGGAGGTAGCACAGATACGCAGTATTTT. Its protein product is CASSQGGGSTDTQYF. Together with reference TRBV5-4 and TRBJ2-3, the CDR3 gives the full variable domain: ETGVTQSPTHLIKTRGQQVTLRCSSQSGHNTVSWYQQALGQGPQFIFQYYREEENGRGNFPPRFSGLQFPNYSSELNVNALELDDSALYLCASSQGGGSTDTQYFGPGTRLTVL.

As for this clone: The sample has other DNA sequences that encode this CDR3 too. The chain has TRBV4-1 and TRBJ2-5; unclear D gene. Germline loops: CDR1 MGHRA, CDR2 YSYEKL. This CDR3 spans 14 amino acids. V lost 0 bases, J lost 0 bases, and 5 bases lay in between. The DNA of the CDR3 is TGCGCCAGCAGCCAAGATAGGTACCAAGAGACCCAGTACTTC. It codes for CASSQDRYQETQYF.

CDR3 bases: TGTGCCAGCAGCTCCCGGGAGGACAGTTCCTACGAGCAGTACTTC. Its translation: CASSSREDSSYEQYF. This chain joins TRBV7-9 and TRBJ2-7; possible D gene TRBD2, 7 bases. V was pared by 4 bases and J by 1 base, with 14 bases between. The length of the CDR3 is 15 residues. Looked up from germline, CDR1 is SEHNR and CDR2 is FQNEAQ (reference sequence).

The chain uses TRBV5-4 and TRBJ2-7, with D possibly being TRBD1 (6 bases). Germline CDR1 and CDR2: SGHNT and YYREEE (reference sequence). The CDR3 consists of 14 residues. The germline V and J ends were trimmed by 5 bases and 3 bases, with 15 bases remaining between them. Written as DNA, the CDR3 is TGTGCCAGCAGTTCTACAGGGTCTGTCTACGAGCAGTACTTC. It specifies CASSSTGSVYEQYF. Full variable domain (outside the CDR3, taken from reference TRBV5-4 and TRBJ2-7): ETGVTQSPTHLIKTRGQQVTLRCSSQSGHNTVSWYQQALGQGPQFIFQYYREEENGRGNFPPRFSGLQFPNYSSELNVNALELDDSALYLCASSSTGSVYEQYFGPGTRLTVT.

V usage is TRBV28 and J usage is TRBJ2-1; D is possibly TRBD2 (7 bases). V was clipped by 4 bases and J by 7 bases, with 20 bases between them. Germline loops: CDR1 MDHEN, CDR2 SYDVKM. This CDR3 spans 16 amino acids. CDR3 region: CASSYYAGAVKNEQFF. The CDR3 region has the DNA TGTGCCAGCAGTTATTATGCGGGGGCTGTTAAAAATGAGCAGTTCTTC. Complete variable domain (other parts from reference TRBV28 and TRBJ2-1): DVKVTQSSRYLVKRTGEKVFLECVQDMDHENMFWYRQDPGLGLRLIYFSYDVKMKEKGDIPEGYSVSREKKERFSLILESASTNQTSMYLCASSYYAGAVKNEQFFGPGTRLTVL.

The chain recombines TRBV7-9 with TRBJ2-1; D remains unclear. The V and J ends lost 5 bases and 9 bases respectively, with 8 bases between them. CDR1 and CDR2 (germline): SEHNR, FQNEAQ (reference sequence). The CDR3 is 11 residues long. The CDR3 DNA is TGTGCCAGCAGCCCCTCGGCTGAGCAGTTCTTC. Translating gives CASSPSAEQFF.

DNA of the CDR3: TGTGCGGGCCCACAGGTGAACGGGGAGCTGTTTTTT. Protein: CAGPQVNGELFF. The chain links TRBV7-9 to TRBJ2-2, with D possibly matching TRBD1 (5 bases). The CDR3 loop spans 12 amino acids. CDR1 SEHNR and CDR2 FQNEAQ come from the germline V gene (reference sequence).

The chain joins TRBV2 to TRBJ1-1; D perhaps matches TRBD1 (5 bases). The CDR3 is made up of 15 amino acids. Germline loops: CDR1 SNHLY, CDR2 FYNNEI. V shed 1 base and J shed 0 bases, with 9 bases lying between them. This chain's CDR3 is CASSEGIGVNTEAFF. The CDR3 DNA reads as TGTGCCAGCAGTGAAGGTATAGGGGTGAACACTGAAGCTTTCTTT.

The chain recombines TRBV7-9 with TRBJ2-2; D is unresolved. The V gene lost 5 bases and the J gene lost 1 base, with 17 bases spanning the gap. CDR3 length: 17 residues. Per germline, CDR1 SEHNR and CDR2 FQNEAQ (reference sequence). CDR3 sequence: CASSPPSGAGNTGELFF. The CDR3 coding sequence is TGTGCCAGCAGCCCGCCTTCGGGTGCCGGGAACACCGGGGAGCTGTTTTTT.

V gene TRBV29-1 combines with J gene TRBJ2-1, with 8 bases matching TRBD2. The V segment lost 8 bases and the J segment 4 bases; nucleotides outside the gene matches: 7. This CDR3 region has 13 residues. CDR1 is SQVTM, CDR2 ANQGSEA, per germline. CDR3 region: CSIRTSSYNEQFF. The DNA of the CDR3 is TGCAGCATCCGGACTAGCAGTTACAATGAGCAGTTCTTC.

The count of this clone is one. The DNA of the CDR3 is TGTGCCTTGCAGACTAGCGGCACAGATACGCAGTATTTT. Translating gives CALQTSGTDTQYF. The chain is built from TRBV30 and TRBJ2-3; 8 bases map to TRBD2. This CDR3 is 13 amino acids long. In germline, CDR1 is GTSNPN, CDR2 SVGIG (reference sequence). The V segment lost 7 bases and the J segment 1 base; nucleotides outside the gene matches: 4.

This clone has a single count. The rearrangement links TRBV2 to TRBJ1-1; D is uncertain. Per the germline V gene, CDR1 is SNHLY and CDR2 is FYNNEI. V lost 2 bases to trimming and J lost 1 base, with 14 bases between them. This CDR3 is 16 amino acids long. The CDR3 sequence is CASSELGDPKNTEAFF. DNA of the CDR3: TGTGCCAGCAGTGAATTGGGAGATCCAAAGAACACTGAAGCTTTCTTT.

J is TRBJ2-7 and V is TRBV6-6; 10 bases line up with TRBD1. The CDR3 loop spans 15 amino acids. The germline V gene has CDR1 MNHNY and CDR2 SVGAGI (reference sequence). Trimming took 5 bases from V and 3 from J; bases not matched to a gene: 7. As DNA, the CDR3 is TGTGCCAGCAGTCATACCGGGACAGGGGTCTACGAGCAGTACTTC. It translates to CASSHTGTGVYEQYF.

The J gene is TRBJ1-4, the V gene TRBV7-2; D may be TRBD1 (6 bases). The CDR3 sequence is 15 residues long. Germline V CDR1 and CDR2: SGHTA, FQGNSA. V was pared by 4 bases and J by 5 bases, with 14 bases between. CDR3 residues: CASSSLQGTNEKLFF. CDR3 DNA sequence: TGTGCCAGCAGCTCTTTACAGGGTACGAATGAAAAACTGTTTTTT.

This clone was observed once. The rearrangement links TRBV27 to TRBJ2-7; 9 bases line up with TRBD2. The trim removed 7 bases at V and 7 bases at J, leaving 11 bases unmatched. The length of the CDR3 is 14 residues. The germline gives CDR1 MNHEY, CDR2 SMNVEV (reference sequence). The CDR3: CASINSGSAGEQYF. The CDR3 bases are TGTGCCAGCATTAATAGCGGGAGTGCGGGAGAGCAGTACTTC.

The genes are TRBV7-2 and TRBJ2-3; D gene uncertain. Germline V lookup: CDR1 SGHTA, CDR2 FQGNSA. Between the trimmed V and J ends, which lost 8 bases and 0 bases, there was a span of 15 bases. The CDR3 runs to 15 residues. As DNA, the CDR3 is TGTGCCAGCTCCCCCACGGCGGCTAGCACAGATACGCAGTATTTT. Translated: CASSPTAASTDTQYF.

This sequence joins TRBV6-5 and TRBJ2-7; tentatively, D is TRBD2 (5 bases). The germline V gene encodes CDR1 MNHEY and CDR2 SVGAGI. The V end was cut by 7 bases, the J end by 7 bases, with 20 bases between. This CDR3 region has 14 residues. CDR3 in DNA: TGTGCCAGCAAACCTTTCGGGGAAAGCTTTGAGCAGTACTTC. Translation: CASKPFGESFEQYF.

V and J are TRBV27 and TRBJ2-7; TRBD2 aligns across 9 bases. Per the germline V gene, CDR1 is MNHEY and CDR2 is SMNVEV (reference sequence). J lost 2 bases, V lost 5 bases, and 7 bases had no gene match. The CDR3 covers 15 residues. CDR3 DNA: TGTGCCAGCAGTCTTTTAGCGGGAGCTCCCTACGAGCAGTACTTC. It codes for CASSLLAGAPYEQYF.

CDR3 residues: CASETNRDHGYTF. CDR3 coding DNA: TGTGCCAGCGAGACTAACAGGGACCACGGCTACACCTTC. V usage is TRBV14 and J usage is TRBJ1-2; D is possibly TRBD1 (6 bases). In germline, CDR1 is SGHDN, CDR2 FVKESK. CDR3 length: 13 amino acids. The ends were cut back, 8 bases at V and 8 bases at J, with 18 bases in the middle. Full variable domain (outside the CDR3, taken from reference TRBV14 and TRBJ1-2): EAGVTQFPSHSVIEKGQTVTLRCDPISGHDNLYWYRRVMGKEIKFLLHFVKESKQDESGMPNNRFLAERTGGTYSTLKVQPAELEDSGVYFCASETNRDHGYTFGSGTRLTVV.

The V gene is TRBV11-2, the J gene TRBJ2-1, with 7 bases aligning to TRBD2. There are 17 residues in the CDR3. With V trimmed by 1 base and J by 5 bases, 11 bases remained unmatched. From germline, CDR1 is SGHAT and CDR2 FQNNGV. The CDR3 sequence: CASSLVTGGPGDNEQFF. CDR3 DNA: TGTGCCAGCAGCTTAGTTACGGGAGGCCCTGGAGACAATGAGCAGTTCTTC. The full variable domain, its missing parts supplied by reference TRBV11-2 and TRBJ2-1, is EAGVAQSPRYKIIEKRQSVAFWCNPISGHATLYWYQQILGQGPKLLIQFQNNGVVDDSQLPKDRFSAERLKGVDSTLKIQPAKLEDSAVYLCASSLVTGGPGDNEQFFGPGTRLTVL.

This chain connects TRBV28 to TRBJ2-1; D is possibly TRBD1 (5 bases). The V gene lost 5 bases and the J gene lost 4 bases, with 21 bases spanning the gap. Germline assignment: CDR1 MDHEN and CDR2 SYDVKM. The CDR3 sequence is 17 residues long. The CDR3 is CASSLMLQLGDYNEQFF. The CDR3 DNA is TGTGCCAGCAGTCTTATGTTACAGCTAGGGGATTACAATGAGCAGTTCTTC.

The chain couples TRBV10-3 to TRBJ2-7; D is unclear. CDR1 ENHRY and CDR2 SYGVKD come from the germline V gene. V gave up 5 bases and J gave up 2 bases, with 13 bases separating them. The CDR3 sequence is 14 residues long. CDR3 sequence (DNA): TGTGCCATCAGTAATCGACTTCTACCCTACGAGCAGTACTTC. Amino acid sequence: CAISNRLLPYEQYF.

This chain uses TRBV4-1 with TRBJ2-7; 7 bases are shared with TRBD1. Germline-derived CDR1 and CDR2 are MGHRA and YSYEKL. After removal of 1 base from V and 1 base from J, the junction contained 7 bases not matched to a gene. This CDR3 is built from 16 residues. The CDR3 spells CASSQVPVRGSYEQYF. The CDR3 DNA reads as TGCGCCAGCAGCCAAGTCCCAGTCAGGGGGTCCTACGAGCAGTACTTC.

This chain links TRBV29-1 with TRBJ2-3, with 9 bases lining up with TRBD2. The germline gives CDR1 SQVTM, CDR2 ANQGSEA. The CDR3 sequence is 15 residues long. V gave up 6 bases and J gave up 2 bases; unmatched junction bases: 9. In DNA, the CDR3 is TGCAGCGTAAGAGGGACTAGCAGTTACACAGATACGCAGTATTTT. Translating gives CSVRGTSSYTDTQYF.

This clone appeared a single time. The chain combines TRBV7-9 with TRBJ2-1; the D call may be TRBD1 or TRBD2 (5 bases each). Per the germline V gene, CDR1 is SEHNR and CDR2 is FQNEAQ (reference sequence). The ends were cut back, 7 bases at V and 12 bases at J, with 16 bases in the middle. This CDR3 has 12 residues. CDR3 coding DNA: TGTGCCAGCATCTCGGAAGGGACGCCGCAGTTCTTC. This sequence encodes CASISEGTPQFF.

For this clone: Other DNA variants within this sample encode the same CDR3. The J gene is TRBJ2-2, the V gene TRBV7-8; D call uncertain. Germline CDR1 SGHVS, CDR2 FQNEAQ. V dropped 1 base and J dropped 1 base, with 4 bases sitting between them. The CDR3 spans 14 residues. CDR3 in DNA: TGTGCCAGCAGCTTAGGCGGGAACACCGGGGAGCTGTTTTTT. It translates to CASSLGGNTGELFF.